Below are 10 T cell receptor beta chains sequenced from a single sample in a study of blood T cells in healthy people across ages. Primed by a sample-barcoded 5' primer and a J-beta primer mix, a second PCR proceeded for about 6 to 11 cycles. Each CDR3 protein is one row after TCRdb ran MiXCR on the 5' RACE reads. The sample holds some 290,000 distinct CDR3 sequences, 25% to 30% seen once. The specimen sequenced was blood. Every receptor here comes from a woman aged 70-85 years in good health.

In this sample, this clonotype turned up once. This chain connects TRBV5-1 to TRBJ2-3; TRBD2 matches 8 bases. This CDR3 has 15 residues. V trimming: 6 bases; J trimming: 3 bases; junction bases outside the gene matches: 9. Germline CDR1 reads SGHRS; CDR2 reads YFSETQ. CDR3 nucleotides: TGCGCCAGCACTCTGGCGGGGGGAATAACAGATACGCAGTATTTT. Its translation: CASTLAGGITDTQYF. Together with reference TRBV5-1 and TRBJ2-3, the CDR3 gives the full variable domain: KAGVTQTPRYLIKTRGQQVTLSCSPISGHRSVSWYQQTPGQGLQFLFEYFSETQRNKGNFPGRFSGRQFSNSRSEMNVSTLELGDSALYLCASTLAGGITDTQYFGPGTRLTVL.

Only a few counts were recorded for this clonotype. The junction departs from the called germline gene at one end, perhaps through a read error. The CDR3: CSVKQGTNAGELFF. DNA of the CDR3: TGCAGCGTCAAACAGGGGACGAACGCCGGGGAGCTGTTTTTT. The V gene is TRBV29-1, the J gene TRBJ2-2; TRBD1 matches at 7 bases. The CDR3 length is 14 residues. CDR1 is SQVTM and CDR2 is ANQGSEA in the germline V gene.

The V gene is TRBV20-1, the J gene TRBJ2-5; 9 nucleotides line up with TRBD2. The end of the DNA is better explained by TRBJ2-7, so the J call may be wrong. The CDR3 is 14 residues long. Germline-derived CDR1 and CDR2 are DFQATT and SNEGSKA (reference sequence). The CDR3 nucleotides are TGCAGTGGAAAAAAGCGGGGGGACTCCTACGAGCAGTACTTC. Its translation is CSGKKRGDSYEQYF.

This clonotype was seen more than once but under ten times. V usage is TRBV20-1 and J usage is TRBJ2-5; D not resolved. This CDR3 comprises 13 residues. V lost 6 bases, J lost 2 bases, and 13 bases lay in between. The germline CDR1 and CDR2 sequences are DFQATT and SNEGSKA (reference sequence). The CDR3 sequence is CSASLTGQETQYF. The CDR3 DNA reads TGCAGTGCATCCCTGACTGGGCAAGAGACCCAGTACTTC.

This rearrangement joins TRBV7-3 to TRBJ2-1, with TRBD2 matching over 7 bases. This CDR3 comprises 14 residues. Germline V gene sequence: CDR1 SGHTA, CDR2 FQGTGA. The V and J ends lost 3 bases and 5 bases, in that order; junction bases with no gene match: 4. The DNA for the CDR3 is TGTGCCAGCAGCTTCGGACTAGGGAACAATGAGCAGTTCTTC. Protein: CASSFGLGNNEQFF. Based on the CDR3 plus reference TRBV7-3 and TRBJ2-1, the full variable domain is GAGVSQTPSNKVTEKGKYVELRCDPISGHTALYWYRQSLGQGPEFLIYFQGTGAADDSGLPNDRFFAVRPEGSVSTLKIQRTERGDSAVYLCASSFGLGNNEQFFGPGTRLTVL.

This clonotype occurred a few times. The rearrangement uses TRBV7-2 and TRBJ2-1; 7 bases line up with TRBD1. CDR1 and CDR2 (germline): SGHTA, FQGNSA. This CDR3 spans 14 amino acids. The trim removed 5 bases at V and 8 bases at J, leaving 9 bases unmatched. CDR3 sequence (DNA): TGTGCCAGCAGCCAGCAGACAGGGAACGATGAGCAGTTCTTC. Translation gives CASSQQTGNDEQFF. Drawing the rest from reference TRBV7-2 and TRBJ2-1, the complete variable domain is GAGVSQSPSNKVTEKGKDVELRCDPISGHTALYWYRQSLGQGLEFLIYFQGNSAPDKSGLPSDRFSAERTGGSVSTLTIQRTQQEDSAVYLCASSQQTGNDEQFFGPGTRLTVL.

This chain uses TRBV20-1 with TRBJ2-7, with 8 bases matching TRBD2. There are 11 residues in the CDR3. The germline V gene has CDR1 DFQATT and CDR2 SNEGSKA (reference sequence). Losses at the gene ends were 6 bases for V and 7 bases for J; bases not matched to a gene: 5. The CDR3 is CSASLAVEQYF. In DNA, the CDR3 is TGCAGTGCGTCACTAGCGGTTGAGCAGTACTTC.

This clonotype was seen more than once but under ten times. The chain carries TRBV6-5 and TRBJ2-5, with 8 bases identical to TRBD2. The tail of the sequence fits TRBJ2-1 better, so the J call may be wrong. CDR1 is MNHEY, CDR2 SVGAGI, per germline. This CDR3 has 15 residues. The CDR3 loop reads CASSLGSGSINEQFF. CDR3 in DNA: TGTGCCAGCAGCCTCGGGAGCGGGAGTATAAATGAGCAGTTCTTC.

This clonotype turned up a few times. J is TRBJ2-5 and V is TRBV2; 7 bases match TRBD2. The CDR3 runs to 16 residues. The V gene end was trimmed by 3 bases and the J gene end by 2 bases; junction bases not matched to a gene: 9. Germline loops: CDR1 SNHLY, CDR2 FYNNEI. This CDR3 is CASSDGLGEGQETQYF. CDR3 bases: TGTGCCAGCAGTGATGGTCTAGGGGAGGGGCAAGAGACCCAGTACTTC.

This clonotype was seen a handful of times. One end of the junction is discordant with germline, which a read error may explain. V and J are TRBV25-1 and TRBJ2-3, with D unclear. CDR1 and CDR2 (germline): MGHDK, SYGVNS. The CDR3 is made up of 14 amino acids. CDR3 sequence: CTSSEPGLTDTQYF. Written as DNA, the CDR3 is TGTACCAGCAGTGAACCCGGGCTCACAGATACGCAGTATTTT.